Following are 28 T cell receptor beta chains from one sample sequenced in a study of T-cell reconstitution after alpha-beta-depleted transplantation in children. Unique molecular identifiers tagged the TCRbeta library. One entry per CDR3 protein, called by TCRdb with MiXCR from the PCR reads. In the table there are more than 500,000 distinct CDR3 sequences, about an eighth of which are singletons. The source was PBMCs, mostly from graft donor cells, collected 180 days after TCRalphabeta/CD19-depleted stem cell transplant. Receptors were obtained from a female patient aged 2 to 10 who had a stem cell transplant for aplastic anemia, so the T cells may come from the graft donor.

The chain couples TRBV20-1 to TRBJ2-7, with D hard to call. Germline V gene lookup returns CDR1 DFQATT and CDR2 SNEGSKA (reference sequence). With 0 bases removed from V and 3 bases from J, the gap between germline ends came to 6 bases. The CDR3 spans 12 residues. The CDR3 DNA reads TGCAGTGCTAGAGACCGAAACTACGAGCAGTACTTC. It codes for CSARDRNYEQYF.

This clonotype was seen many times. This chain connects TRBV28 to TRBJ2-7; a possible D gene is TRBD2 (6 bases). Trimming left V 5 bases short and J 5 bases short, with 16 bases between. CDR1 and CDR2 (germline): MDHEN, SYDVKM. This CDR3 is 14 amino acids long. The CDR3 DNA is TGTGCCAGCAGTACGCCCGGGAGTAGGGACGAGCAGTACTTC. As protein: CASSTPGSRDEQYF.

The rearrangement links TRBV7-2 to TRBJ2-5; TRBD1 aligns across 7 bases. The germline CDR1 and CDR2 sequences are SGHTA and FQGNSA. This CDR3 region has 15 residues. J gave up 5 bases and V 5 bases, and 11 bases lay outside the gene matches. CDR3 in amino acids: CASSQNPGQAETQYF. The CDR3 DNA reads as TGTGCCAGCAGCCAGAACCCCGGACAGGCGGAGACCCAGTACTTC.

This chain links TRBV7-8 with TRBJ1-1, with 7 bases that match TRBD1. The CDR3 runs to 15 residues. Germline lookup yields CDR1 SGHVS and CDR2 FQNEAQ. V dropped 5 bases and J dropped 6; count of bases not matched to a gene: 12. Written as DNA, the CDR3 is TGTGCCAGCAGCGCGCACCAGGGGGTAAAGGCTGAAGCTTTCTTT. Protein product: CASSAHQGVKAEAFF.

Only a few counts were recorded for this clonotype. The chain combines TRBV5-6 with TRBJ2-7; D gene unclear. This CDR3 spans 15 amino acids. V gave up 0 bases and J gave up 6 bases, with 16 bases separating them. Germline values: CDR1 SGHDT, CDR2 YYEEEE. The CDR3 region is CASSLGLPRPSEQYF. CDR3 bases: TGTGCCAGCAGCTTGGGGCTCCCCCGGCCCAGCGAGCAGTACTTC.

This clonotype has just a few counts. This chain joins TRBV5-8 and TRBJ2-7; D gene uncertain. The CDR3 totals 13 residues. Germline V CDR1 and CDR2: SGHTS, YDEGEE. Trimming stripped 6 bases from V and 2 bases from J, with 12 bases between. CDR3 amino acids: CASNLQPAYEQYF. The CDR3, as DNA: TGTGCCAGCAACCTACAACCCGCCTACGAGCAGTACTTC.

In its sample, this clonotype was seen a few times. The chain joins TRBV6-2 or TRBV6-3 to TRBJ1-2; TRBD1 is a possible D gene (5 bases). This CDR3 spans 14 amino acids. The V end was cut by 2 bases, the J end by 3 bases, with 10 bases between. Looked up from germline, CDR1 is MNHEY and CDR2 is SVGEGT. DNA of the CDR3: TGTGCCAGCAGTTACAAGGGGCAGGACTATGGCTACACCTTC. Amino acids: CASSYKGQDYGYTF.

This chain joins TRBV5-1 and TRBJ2-1, with TRBD2 matching over 10 bases. The V gene end was trimmed by 3 bases and the J gene end by 2 bases; junction bases not matched to a gene: 17. CDR1 is SGHRS and CDR2 is YFSETQ in the germline V gene. CDR3 length: 20 amino acids. As DNA, the CDR3 is TGCGCCAGCAGCTCCCCCGAGACAGCTAGCGGGAGAGGCACCTACAATGAGCAGTTCTTC. This translates into CASSSPETASGRGTYNEQFF.

This clonotype was counted a few times. The chain links TRBV12-3 or TRBV12-4 to TRBJ2-1; TRBD2 is a possible D gene (6 bases). CDR3 length: 18 amino acids. V was cut by 6 bases and J by 0 bases, with 21 bases left in between. Written as DNA, the CDR3 is TGTGCCAGCAGCCCGGGACTCCTATCCTTTGGCTCCTACAATGAGCAGTTCTTC. This sequence encodes CASSPGLLSFGSYNEQFF.

The V and J genes are TRBV12-3 or TRBV12-4 and TRBJ1-5; D may be TRBD1 (5 bases). This CDR3 region has 11 residues. V shed 4 bases and J shed 9 bases, with 7 bases lying between them. Written as DNA, the CDR3 is TGTGCCAGCAGTTCGGGACGGCCCCAGCATTTT. Protein: CASSSGRPQHF.

The chain couples TRBV29-1 to TRBJ2-5; 8 positions match TRBD1. The CDR3 has 15 amino acids. Germline values: CDR1 SQVTM, CDR2 ANQGSEA. V trimming: 7 bases; J trimming: 1 base; junction bases outside the gene matches: 11. The CDR3 DNA reads as TGCAGCGGAACTCGGGACAGGCCCAGCCAAGAGACCCAGTACTTC. It is translated as CSGTRDRPSQETQYF.

The chain has TRBV7-2 and TRBJ1-5, with 12 bases aligning to TRBD1. After removal of 5 bases from V and 7 bases from J, the junction contained 12 bases not matched to a gene. The CDR3 is made up of 17 amino acids. Germline V gene lookup returns CDR1 SGHTA and CDR2 FQGNSA. Here the CDR3 reads CASSPPPGQGAGQPQHF. In nucleotides, the CDR3 is TGTGCCAGCAGCCCACCTCCGGGACAGGGGGCGGGACAGCCCCAGCATTTT.

This clonotype was seen many times. The chain carries TRBV15 and TRBJ2-7; D is unclear. This CDR3 is 14 amino acids long. The germline V gene has CDR1 LNHNV and CDR2 YYDKDF (reference sequence). Trimming cost V 4 bases and J 9 bases, with 19 bases left between them. The CDR3 protein is CATSKEGSSPGQYF. CDR3 nucleotides: TGTGCCACCAGCAAGGAAGGGTCCTCGCCGGGGCAGTACTTC.

The rearrangement links TRBV3-1 to TRBJ2-7; 7 bases map to TRBD2. This CDR3 has 17 amino acids. V was pared by 3 bases and J by 1 base, with 12 bases of the junction left unmatched. The germline CDR1 and CDR2 sequences are LGHDT and YNNKEL (reference sequence). CDR3 DNA: TGTGCCAGCAGCCAGAGGGGCGGGAGCGAAATGTCCTACGAGCAGTACGTC. It encodes CASSQRGGSEMSYEQYV.

The rearrangement uses TRBV6-2 or TRBV6-3 and TRBJ1-5; no clear D gene. Germline CDR1 reads MNHEY; CDR2 reads SVGEGT. The CDR3 contains 12 residues. Trimming removed 7 bases from V and 6 bases from J, with 10 bases in between. CDR3 DNA: TGTGCCAGCACTGACTCCGGTCAGCCCCAGCATTTT. It yields the protein CASTDSGQPQHF.

The chain has TRBV4-3 and TRBJ2-4; 7 nucleotides line up with TRBD2. Germline CDR1 LGHNA, CDR2 YSLEER. The CDR3 consists of 16 residues. V lost 0 bases, J lost 4 bases, and 6 bases stayed unmatched. The CDR3: CASSQEGTGRKNIQYF. DNA of the CDR3: TGCGCCAGCAGCCAAGAGGGGACCGGGAGGAAAAACATTCAGTACTTC.

The table lists this clonotype with a few counts. The V and J genes are TRBV18 and TRBJ2-7; D might be TRBD1 or TRBD2, each matching 5 bases. V gave up 6 bases and J gave up 5 bases, with 11 bases separating them. Germline CDR1 and CDR2: KGHSH and LQKENI. The CDR3 extends over 12 amino acids. DNA for the CDR3: TGTGCCAGCTCTGAACCGGGACACGAGCAGTACTTC. Translated: CASSEPGHEQYF.

There are a few counts of this clonotype. The chain recombines TRBV29-1 with TRBJ1-1; 9 positions match TRBD1. CDR3 length: 17 amino acids. With 5 bases clipped from V and 1 base from J, the junction kept 14 bases outside the gene matches. Germline CDR1 is SQVTM and CDR2 is ANQGSEA. The CDR3 loop is CSVNIRPGQGGNTEAFF. The DNA of the CDR3 is TGCAGCGTTAACATACGACCGGGACAGGGAGGGAACACTGAAGCTTTCTTT.

The chain joins TRBV6-1 to TRBJ2-7, with D possibly matching TRBD1 (5 bases). V lost 6 bases to trimming and J lost 0 bases, with 18 bases between them. The germline V gene has CDR1 MNHNS and CDR2 SASEGT. CDR3 length: 16 residues. The CDR3 here is CASSPRQLRSSYEQYV. CDR3 DNA sequence: TGTGCCAGCAGCCCGAGACAGCTTAGGAGCTCCTACGAGCAGTACGTC.

This clonotype has a count of ten or more. The chain carries TRBV7-3 and TRBJ1-1; unclear D gene. Trimming left V 0 bases short and J 4 bases short, with 6 bases between. This CDR3 has 13 residues. Germline assignment: CDR1 SGHTA and CDR2 FQGTGA. CDR3 DNA: TGTGCCAGCAGCTTAACCGGGCCCACTGAAGCTTTCTTT. It is translated as CASSLTGPTEAFF. The whole variable domain, filled in from reference TRBV7-3 and TRBJ1-1, reads GAGVSQTPSNKVTEKGKYVELRCDPISGHTALYWYRQSLGQGPEFLIYFQGTGAADDSGLPNDRFFAVRPEGSVSTLKIQRTERGDSAVYLCASSLTGPTEAFFGQGTRLTVV.

This chain connects TRBV9 to TRBJ2-1; D possibly corresponds to TRBD2 (5 bases). The CDR3 runs 12 residues. Trimming cost V 1 base and J 9 bases, with 8 bases left between them. The germline gives CDR1 SGDLS, CDR2 YYNGEE. The CDR3 loop reads CASSVLGVEQFF. CDR3 nucleotide sequence: TGTGCCAGCAGCGTACTGGGAGTTGAGCAGTTCTTC.

This clonotype was recorded a few times. V usage is TRBV6-1 and J usage is TRBJ1-5; D not resolved. The CDR3 covers 13 residues. V lost 6 bases to trimming and J lost 12 bases, with 18 bases between them. Germline CDR1 is MNHNS and CDR2 is SASEGT. CDR3 protein: CASSRSQPGFQHF. The CDR3 DNA reads TGTGCCAGCAGCCGTTCTCAACCGGGCTTCCAGCATTTT.

The chain is built from TRBV18 and TRBJ1-4, with 8 bases identical to TRBD1. The V and J ends lost 5 bases and 5 bases, in that order; junction bases with no gene match: 7. Germline lookup yields CDR1 KGHSH and CDR2 LQKENI. This CDR3 region has 15 residues. CDR3 nucleotide sequence: TGTGCCAGCTCAGCGACAGGGGCACGCAATGAAAAACTGTTTTTT. The encoded protein is CASSATGARNEKLFF.

This clonotype was seen a handful of times. The chain uses TRBV20-1 and TRBJ2-5; D might be TRBD1 (5 bases). Germline V gives CDR1 DFQATT, CDR2 SNEGSKA (reference sequence). This CDR3 is 13 amino acids long. CDR3 in amino acids: CRPQRGLQETQYF. For the CDR3, the DNA is TGCAGACCACAAAGGGGTCTCCAAGAGACCCAGTACTTC.

The genes are TRBV27 and TRBJ2-7, with TRBD2 as a possible D gene (5 bases). The CDR3 covers 14 residues. The germline V gene has CDR1 MNHEY and CDR2 SMNVEV (reference sequence). V was pared by 4 bases and J by 0 bases, with 10 bases between. The CDR3 protein is CASSWTGSSYEQYF. DNA of the CDR3: TGTGCCAGCAGTTGGACGGGAAGCTCCTACGAGCAGTACTTC.

The CDR3 nucleotides are TGTGCCACCAGCGCCAACCACCTGGGACAAGTAACTTCCTACGAGCAGTACGTC. The encoded protein is CATSANHLGQVTSYEQYV. The rearrangement joins TRBV15 to TRBJ2-7, with D tentatively TRBD1 (6 bases). CDR1 LNHNV and CDR2 YYDKDF come from the germline V gene (reference sequence). The CDR3 covers 18 residues. V dropped 5 bases and J dropped 1 base, with 24 bases sitting between them.

In this sample, this clonotype turned up many times. Here the CDR3 reads CASSWPGLAGRQDTQYF. The CDR3 nucleotides are TGTGCCAGCAGTTGGCCTGGACTAGCGGGACGTCAAGATACGCAGTATTTT. V gene TRBV6-5 combines with J gene TRBJ2-3; the match to TRBD2 covers 12 bases. Unmatched junction bases numbered 10, after V lost 4 bases and J lost 5 bases. The CDR3 length is 17 residues. Germline values: CDR1 MNHEY, CDR2 SVGAGI.

This clonotype was observed a few times. The rearrangement uses TRBV11-2 and TRBJ1-1; 7 bases agree with TRBD1. Trimming at V came to 5 bases and at J to 5 bases, leaving 11 bases not matched to a gene. This CDR3 region has 15 residues. Germline loops: CDR1 SGHAT, CDR2 FQNNGV. The CDR3 DNA sequence: TGTGCCAGCAGCCGACATCGGCAGGGGGATACTGAAGCTTTCTTT. It codes for CASSRHRQGDTEAFF. Full variable domain (remainder filled in from reference TRBV11-2 and TRBJ1-1): EAGVAQSPRYKIIEKRQSVAFWCNPISGHATLYWYQQILGQGPKLLIQFQNNGVVDDSQLPKDRFSAERLKGVDSTLKIQPAKLEDSAVYLCASSRHRQGDTEAFFGQGTRLTVV.